This entry concerns a single TCR beta chain. Additional DNA sequences in this sample encode the identical CDR3. Trimming stripped 3 bases from V and 1 base from J, with 7 bases between. CDR1 is MNHEY and CDR2 is SVGAGI in the germline V gene. This CDR3 region has 13 residues. This record comes from a study of shared clonotypes between healthy human individuals. Libraries were prepared by immunoSEQ multiplex PCR; TCRdb keeps only in-frame clonotypes and omits some of them. The data show hundreds of thousands of clones, roughly 96% seen once. Naive CD8 cells, CD45RO-negative and positively selected for CCR7, excluded terminally differentiated effector memory CD45RA+ cells.

The sequenced sample was naive CD8+ T cells sorted from blood. This chain links TRBV6-5 with TRBJ2-7; D is undetermined. The source of this sequence is a woman aged 25 to 39 in good health. The CDR3 sequence is CASSYGTSYEQYF. CDR3 nucleotide sequence: TGTGCCAGCAGTTATGGTACGTCCTACGAGCAGTACTTC.